This T cell receptor beta chain was obtained from a study of T cells expressing NK-cell markers. TCRdb re-called the 5' RACE reads and catalogs CDR3 proteins one per entry, DNA excluded. Recorded for this sample: about 550,000 distinct CDR3 sequences. Study conclusions and caveats: Once again these clonotypes came out on top in the CD3+CD56-NKG2C+ fraction of a few donors.

With regard to this clonotype: The antigen is undetermined.

Sample: blood T cells: a sorted CD56 or NKG2C T cell subset, CD4+ or CD8+ T cells, or bulk PBMC T cells (not recorded which). The receptor was derived from a man between 18 and 35 years old in good health.

The CDR3 reads CASSPGPQIGSQYF. V usage is TRBV19 and J usage is TRBJ2-5; TCRdb gives TRBD1 as the D gene, but with no DNA this cannot be confirmed. CDR1 is LNHDA and CDR2 is SQIVND in the germline V gene (reference sequence). There are 14 residues in the CDR3.